These 2 T cell receptor beta chains came from one sample sequenced in a study of T-cell reconstitution after alpha-beta-depleted transplantation in children. It was with unique molecular identifiers that the TCRbeta library was prepared. TCRdb re-derived calls from the PCR reads in MiXCR, one entry per CDR3 protein. The data show around 240,000 distinct CDR3 sequences, with around 9.7% seen just once and 5% to 5.5% held by the top ten. The sequences come from PBMCs from the stem cell graft donor, collected from the stem cell graft. These receptors all come from a human donor who donated a stem cell graft to a child with SCID.

This clonotype was seen many times. The rearrangement joins TRBV15 to TRBJ2-3, with 11 bases identical to TRBD2. Germline assignment: CDR1 LNHNV and CDR2 YYDKDF (reference sequence). V gave up 5 bases and J gave up 4 bases; unmatched junction bases: 8. This CDR3 spans 16 amino acids. CDR3 DNA sequence: TGTGCCACCAGCGCTAGACTAGCGGGGATCCCAGATACGCAGTATTTT. Translating gives CATSARLAGIPDTQYF.

The chain joins TRBV4-2 to TRBJ2-7; possible D gene TRBD2, 6 bases. The CDR3 totals 16 residues. The germline V gene has CDR1 LGHNA and CDR2 YNFKEQ. V was clipped by 4 bases and J by 0 bases, with 16 bases between them. In DNA, the CDR3 is TGTGCCAGCAGCCTGGACGACACCGGGGGCTCCTACGAGCAGTACTTC. This encodes CASSLDDTGGSYEQYF.